The TCR beta chain under discussion was sequenced for a study of cytomegalovirus exposure and HLA in healthy donors. Study-wide background: The approximately 130 validation repertoires were reported in a later analysis to have been generated on the same platform as the approximately 700 first-cohort repertoires. General study findings and limits: The tendency of first-cohort TCR clusters to co-occur in the 120 validation repertoires was identified by a subsequent analysis. The study recorded fewer than 200 TCR beta chains that were cytomegalovirus-associated.

TCRdb's copy holds only in-frame clones and misses some; the assay was immunoSEQ multiplex PCR. Seen here are around 71,000 clones, roughly 94% observed once, and the top ten hold more than 1.2%. The ends were cut back, 8 bases at V and 4 bases at J, with 14 bases in the middle. Germline V gene data show CDR1 as MNHNS and CDR2 as SASEGT. The CDR3 runs 13 residues. As concerns this clone: The target antigen is unknown.

The study drew the donors from its approximately 120-subject validation cohort, separate from the approximately 700-subject first cohort. The TCR was taken from a man younger than 35 in good health and CMV-seropositive. The J gene is TRBJ1-1, the V gene TRBV6-1; D is possibly TRBD1 (5 bases). The sequenced material came from PBMCs. The CDR3 region has the DNA TGTGCCAGCGGATTGGGACTCGCCACTGAAGCTTTCTTT. Its protein is CASGLGLATEAFF.